What follows are 18 T cell receptor beta chains derived from one specimen sequenced in a study of control samples from healthy donors and cancer patients. Assay: immunoSEQ multiplex PCR; the TCRdb copy retains only in-frame clones and omits some. The table shows about 39,000 clones, with 75% to 90% occurring only once. The sequenced sample consisted of blood. These receptors came from a man in his sixties in good health.

The chain employs TRBV4-3 and TRBJ2-1; D is unclear. V was cut by 3 bases and J by 6 bases, with 9 bases left in between. CDR3 length: 13 residues. Germline CDR1 and CDR2: LGHNA and YSLEER. CDR3 sequence (DNA): TGCGCCAGCAGCCAGAACTTGGGCAATGAGCAGTTCTTC. It is translated as CASSQNLGNEQFF.

This clone came up many times. CDR3 coding DNA: TGTGCCACCAGTGATTTAAAAGGGTTCTATAATTCACCCCTCCACTTT. Its protein is CATSDLKGFYNSPLHF. The chain recombines TRBV24-1 with TRBJ1-6; D remains ambiguous. Germline V lookup: CDR1 KGHDR, CDR2 SFDVKD. This CDR3 spans 16 amino acids. V was cut by 1 base and J by 3 bases, with 9 bases left in between.

This clone was recorded a few times. The chain has TRBV24-1 and TRBJ2-3; TRBD1 is a possible D gene (6 bases). This CDR3 contains 12 residues. Trimming cost V 6 bases and J 4 bases, with 7 bases left between them. Per germline, CDR1 KGHDR and CDR2 SFDVKD. As DNA, the CDR3 is TGTGCCACCAGTCAGGGGCCAGATACGCAGTATTTT. Its translation: CATSQGPDTQYF.

This chain links TRBV18 with TRBJ2-1; TRBD1 matches 9 bases. The CDR3 has 17 residues. The germline V gene encodes CDR1 KGHSH and CDR2 LQKENI. V lost 0 bases and J lost 4; bases outside the gene matches: 7. CDR3 bases: TGTGCCAGCTCACCACCGGGGCGGGGACAGGGTTACAATGAGCAGTTCTTC. Amino acids: CASSPPGRGQGYNEQFF. The full variable domain, in which reference TRBV18 and TRBJ2-1 provide the parts outside the CDR3, is NAGVMQNPRHLVRRRGQEARLRCSPMKGHSHVYWYRQLPEEGLKFMVYLQKENIIDESGMPKERFSAEFPKEGPSILRIQQVVRGDSAAYFCASSPPGRGQGYNEQFFGPGTRLTVL.

V is TRBV18 and J is TRBJ1-4, with 10 bases aligning to TRBD1. V shed 4 bases and J 5 bases; nucleotides not matched to a gene: 19. Germline V gives CDR1 KGHSH, CDR2 LQKENI. CDR3 length equals 20 residues. CDR3 loop: CASSLNVMSGTGANNEKLFF. The CDR3 nucleotides read TGTGCCAGCTCACTTAATGTCATGAGTGGGACAGGGGCGAACAATGAAAAACTGTTTTTT.

This clone was observed once. This rearrangement joins TRBV6-5 to TRBJ1-1, with D hard to call. The CDR3 is 14 residues long. Germline V gene data show CDR1 as MNHEY and CDR2 as SVGAGI. Trimming left V 2 bases short and J 4 bases short, with 11 bases between. CDR3 nucleotides: TGTGCCAGCAGTTACGCCGTCACGGTCACTGAAGCTTTCTTT. It encodes CASSYAVTVTEAFF.

The chain has TRBV30 and TRBJ2-2; 9 bases agree with TRBD1. There are 14 residues in the CDR3. V was clipped by 6 bases and J by 4 bases; unmatched bases: 6. CDR1 and CDR2 (germline): GTSNPN, SVGIG (reference sequence). The DNA for the CDR3 is TGTGCCTGTTTACAGGGGGCGCCCACCGGGGAGCTGTTTTTT. It translates to CACLQGAPTGELFF.

The chain employs TRBV19 and TRBJ2-2; 9 nucleotides align to TRBD1. Germline values: CDR1 LNHDA, CDR2 SQIVND (reference sequence). J was trimmed by 3 bases and V by 4 bases; bases with no gene match: 6. The CDR3 sequence is 16 residues long. DNA for the CDR3: TGTGCCAGTAGTACACCACAGGGGGCTTACACCGGGGAGCTGTTTTTT. Its protein is CASSTPQGAYTGELFF.

V gene TRBV7-2 combines with J gene TRBJ2-7; D gene ambiguous. Per germline, CDR1 SGHTA and CDR2 FQGNSA. The V end was cut by 3 bases, the J end by 4 bases, with 13 bases between. The CDR3 loop spans 14 amino acids. This CDR3 reads CASSFLGFGYEQYF. In nucleotides, the CDR3 is TGTGCCAGCAGCTTCCTAGGGTTTGGGTACGAGCAGTACTTC.

The chain combines TRBV10-1 with TRBJ2-2, with 7 bases identical to TRBD1. The junction had 5 bases not matched to a gene; V was cut back by 8 bases and J by 2 bases. The CDR3 contains 14 residues. Per the germline V gene, CDR1 is WNHNN and CDR2 is SYGVQD (reference sequence). CDR3 in amino acids: CASVGQRNTGELFF. The CDR3 nucleotides read TGCGCCAGCGTGGGACAGCGTAACACCGGGGAGCTGTTTTTT.

There are a few counts of this clone. The J gene is TRBJ2-1, the V gene TRBV29-1; D remains ambiguous. The CDR3 runs to 16 residues. Deletions cut 0 bases from V and 0 bases from J, with 12 bases between. The germline V gene encodes CDR1 SQVTM and CDR2 ANQGSEA. In nucleotides, the CDR3 is TGCAGCGTTGAAGATCCTCGGCGGAGCTCCTACAATGAGCAGTTCTTC. Encoded protein: CSVEDPRRSSYNEQFF.

The CDR3 DNA reads as TGTGCCAGCAGCCCCTCCAGGGAAGAGACCCAGTACTTC. Encoded protein: CASSPSREETQYF. V is TRBV12-3 or TRBV12-4 and J is TRBJ2-5, with a tentative D call TRBD1 (5 bases). This CDR3 contains 13 residues. The V gene lost 6 bases and the J gene lost 3 bases, with 11 bases spanning the gap.

V usage is TRBV6-6 and J usage is TRBJ1-2, with a possible D match to TRBD1 (5 bases). Deletions cut 11 bases from V and 8 bases from J, with 21 bases between. The CDR3 length is 13 residues. The germline V gene encodes CDR1 MNHNY and CDR2 SVGAGI (reference sequence). CDR3 sequence (DNA): TGTGCCGGTGGCCGGGGTAATAGGGGAGGCTACACCTTC. Translating it yields CAGGRGNRGGYTF.

The chain has TRBV7-3 and TRBJ2-1; D may match TRBD1 or TRBD2 (5 bases each). The CDR3 is 16 amino acids. Trimming cost V 1 base and J 2 bases, with 12 bases left between them. Germline V CDR1 and CDR2: SGHTA, FQGTGA. This CDR3 is CASSLNRDAAYNEQFF. CDR3 nucleotide sequence: TGTGCCAGCAGCTTAAATAGGGACGCCGCCTACAATGAGCAGTTCTTC.

In this sample, this clone turned up once. This chain's CDR3 is CASRSLGEGTEAFF. As DNA, the CDR3 is TGTGCCAGTAGGAGTCTCGGGGAGGGCACTGAAGCTTTCTTT. The chain recombines TRBV19 with TRBJ1-1; no clear D gene. From germline, CDR1 is LNHDA and CDR2 SQIVND (reference sequence). V lost 6 bases to trimming and J lost 4 bases, with 15 bases between them. The CDR3 sequence is 14 residues long. Combining the CDR3 with reference TRBV19 and TRBJ1-1 gives the whole variable domain DGGITQSPKYLFRKEGQNVTLSCEQNLNHDAMYWYRQDPGQGLRLIYYSQIVNDFQKGDIAEGYSVSREKKESFPLTVTSAQKNPTAFYLCASRSLGEGTEAFFGQGTRLTVV.

The V call is TRBV10-2, the J call TRBJ2-7; tentative D call: TRBD2 (6 bases). The V gene lost 1 base and the J gene lost 5 bases, with 15 bases spanning the gap. The CDR3 has 15 residues. The germline V gene encodes CDR1 WSHSY and CDR2 SAAADI. CDR3 coding DNA: TGCGCCAGCAGTGAGTTCGTGGAGGGTTGGAACGAGCAGTACTTC. It codes for CASSEFVEGWNEQYF.

This chain connects TRBV11-3 to TRBJ2-7; TRBD1 matches 8 bases. Per the germline V gene, CDR1 is SGHNT and CDR2 is YENEEA. V gave up 2 bases and J gave up 6 bases; unmatched junction bases: 9. The CDR3 runs to 15 residues. The CDR3 spells CASSLNGQGASEQYF. CDR3 bases: TGTGCCAGCAGCTTAAATGGCCAGGGGGCGAGCGAGCAGTACTTC.

The chain recombines TRBV27 with TRBJ1-5; D not certain. This CDR3 region has 14 residues. CDR1 and CDR2 (germline): MNHEY, SMNVEV (reference sequence). Trimming removed 3 bases at V and 1 base at J, with 7 bases between. CDR3 sequence: CASSFGGSNQPQHF. Here the CDR3 DNA reads TGTGCCAGCAGTTTTGGCGGGAGCAATCAGCCCCAGCATTTT.